This is a list of T cell receptor beta chains from one sample in a study of blood T cell repertoires in COVID-19. Repertoires were generated with immunoSEQ multiplex PCR, while TCRdb's copy carries only in-frame clones and drops some. The data hold a few hundred thousand clones, with 89% observed a single time. The specimen was peripheral blood. Every receptor here comes from a man aged 35 to 55 with acute or convalescent COVID-19. CDR3s include the opening cysteine and the closing phenylalanine or tryptophan. D genes are given only for firm matches. Where a row states a size, it is once, few, many or the class of an expanded clone; other rows omit it.

TGTGCCAGCAGCTTGAGTAGGGGGCGAGAAGAGACCCAGTACTTC,CASSLSRGREETQYF,TRBD1,TRBJ2-5,TRBV11-1,few
TGTGCCAGCAGCCGCCCTCGAGGACTAGCGGGATGGGAGCAGTTCTTC,CASSRPRGLAGWEQFF,TRBD2,TRBJ2-1,TRBV14,NA
TGTGCCTGGAGTGTAGGGTCGGCGGGTGGCTACACCTTC,CAWSVGSAGGYTF,NA,TRBJ1-2,TRBV30,once
TGTGCCAGCAGATCCGTTTGGGGGACTCCCGACGAGCAGTACTTC,CASRSVWGTPDEQYF,NA,TRBJ2-7,TRBV7-8,NA
TGCGCCAGCAGCGATTCTACCGGGACTAGCGGGAGTCGAGTGTATGAGCAGTTCTTC,CASSDSTGTSGSRVYEQFF,TRBD2,TRBJ2-1,TRBV5-1,NA
TGTGCCAGCAGCTTAGAGCGACGCACTGAAGCTTTCTTT,CASSLERRTEAFF,NA,TRBJ1-1,TRBV7-6,NA
TGCGCCAGCAGCCAACGGGTTTTCAGCGGGGAGCTGTTTTTT,CASSQRVFSGELFF,NA,TRBJ2-2,TRBV4-1,few
TGTGCCTGGAGCGCAACAGTAACCGAGCAGTACTTC,CAWSATVTEQYF,NA,TRBJ2-7,TRBV30,NA
TGTGCCAGCAGCTTAGGCGGGGGGCGTGCGGATACGCAGTATTTT,CASSLGGGRADTQYF,TRBD2,TRBJ2-3,TRBV11-2,NA
TGCGCCAGCGGTCGTCTAGCGGGGGGGCCTGAGTCCTACAATGAGCAGTTCTTC,CASGRLAGGPESYNEQFF,TRBD2,TRBJ2-1,TRBV4-3,NA
TGTGCCAGCACCCTTCGAGGGTGGGAGACCCAGTACTTC,CASTLRGWETQYF,NA,TRBJ2-5,TRBV12-3/TRBV12-4,once
TGTGCCAGCAGTTGGGACAGGGGGCATGGAGATACGCAGTATTTT,CASSWDRGHGDTQYF,TRBD1,TRBJ2-3,TRBV2,NA
TGTGCCAGCAGCTTAACACAGGGTCCCGCCGGGGAGCTGTTTTTT,CASSLTQGPAGELFF,NA,TRBJ2-2,TRBV7-9,NA
TGCGCCAGCAGCTACACGGGGGAGGGCTACACCTTC,CASSYTGEGYTF,NA,TRBJ1-2,TRBV5-1,NA
TGTGCCAGCAGCCGGGACATGCGGTATGGCTACACCTTC,CASSRDMRYGYTF,NA,TRBJ1-2,TRBV11-2,NA
TGCGCCAGCAGCAGGACAGGTTCCTACGAGCAGTACTTC,CASSRTGSYEQYF,TRBD1,TRBJ2-7,TRBV5-1,NA
TGTGCCAGCAGCCAGGAACTAGCGGGGGACTCCTACGAGCAGTACTTC,CASSQELAGDSYEQYF,TRBD2,TRBJ2-7,TRBV3-1/TRBV3-2,NA
TGTGCCAGCAGGCTCATGACTAGCGGGAGAGGGAATGAGCAGTTCTTC,CASRLMTSGRGNEQFF,TRBD2,TRBJ2-1,TRBV27,NA
TGTGCCAGCAGTTTATCGGGACTAGCGGGAGGTGAGCAGTTCTTC,CASSLSGLAGGEQFF,TRBD2,TRBJ2-1,TRBV27,NA
TGTGCCAGCAGCGAGGGGGTTCGGGAGCAGTTCTTC,CASSEGVREQFF,NA,TRBJ2-1,TRBV9,NA
TGTGCCAGCAGCCGGGGGGATGGGTTCTCTGGAAACACCATATATTTT,CASSRGDGFSGNTIYF,NA,TRBJ1-3,TRBV11-3,few